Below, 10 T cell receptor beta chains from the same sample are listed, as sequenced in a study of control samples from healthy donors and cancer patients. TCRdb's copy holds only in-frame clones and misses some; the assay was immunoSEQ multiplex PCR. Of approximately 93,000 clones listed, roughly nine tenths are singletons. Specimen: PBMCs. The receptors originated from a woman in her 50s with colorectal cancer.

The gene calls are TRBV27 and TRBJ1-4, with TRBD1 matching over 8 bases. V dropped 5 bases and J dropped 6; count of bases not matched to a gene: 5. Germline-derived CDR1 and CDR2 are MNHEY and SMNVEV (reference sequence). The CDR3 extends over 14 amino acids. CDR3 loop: CASSPGGWDEKLFF. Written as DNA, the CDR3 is TGTGCCAGCAGTCCAGGGGGCTGGGATGAAAAACTGTTTTTT. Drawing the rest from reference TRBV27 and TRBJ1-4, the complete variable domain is EAQVTQNPRYLITVTGKKLTVTCSQNMNHEYMSWYRQDPGLGLRQIYYSMNVEVTDKGDVPEGYKVSRKEKRNFPLILESPSPNQTSLYFCASSPGGWDEKLFFGSGTQLSVL.

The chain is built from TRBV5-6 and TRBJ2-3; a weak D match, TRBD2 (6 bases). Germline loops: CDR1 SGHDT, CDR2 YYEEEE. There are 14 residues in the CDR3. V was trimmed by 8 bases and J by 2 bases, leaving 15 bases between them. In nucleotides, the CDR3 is TGTGCCAGTCGGGAGCCGGGGCTCACAGATACGCAGTATTTT. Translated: CASREPGLTDTQYF.

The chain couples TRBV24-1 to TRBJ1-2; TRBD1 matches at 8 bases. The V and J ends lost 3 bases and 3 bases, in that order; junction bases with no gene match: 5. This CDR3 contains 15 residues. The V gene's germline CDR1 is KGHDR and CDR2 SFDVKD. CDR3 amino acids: CATSDPGQGDYGYTF. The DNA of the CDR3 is TGTGCCACCAGTGATCCCGGACAGGGCGACTATGGCTACACCTTC.

Here the CDR3 reads CASRPYGTGLYEQYV. CDR3 bases: TGTGCCAGCAGACCTTACGGGACAGGGCTCTACGAGCAGTACGTC. V and J are TRBV6-2 or TRBV6-3 and TRBJ2-7; TRBD1 matches 9 bases. V lost 6 bases to trimming and J lost 3 bases; unmatched junction nucleotides: 9. This CDR3 has 15 residues. From germline, CDR1 is MNHEY and CDR2 SVGEGT.

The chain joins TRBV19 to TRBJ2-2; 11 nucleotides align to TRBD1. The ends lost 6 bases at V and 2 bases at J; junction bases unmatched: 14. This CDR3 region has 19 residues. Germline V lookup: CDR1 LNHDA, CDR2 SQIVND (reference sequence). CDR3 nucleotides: TGTGCCAGTAGGGAGGACAGGGGGCGAACCCTAACTAACACCGGGGAGCTGTTTTTT. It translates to CASREDRGRTLTNTGELFF.

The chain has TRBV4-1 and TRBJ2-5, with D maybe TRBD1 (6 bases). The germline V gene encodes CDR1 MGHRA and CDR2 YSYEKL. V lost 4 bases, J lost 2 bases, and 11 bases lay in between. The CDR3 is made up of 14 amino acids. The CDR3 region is CASSPPGQQETQYF. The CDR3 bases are TGCGCCAGCAGCCCCCCGGGACAACAAGAGACCCAGTACTTC.

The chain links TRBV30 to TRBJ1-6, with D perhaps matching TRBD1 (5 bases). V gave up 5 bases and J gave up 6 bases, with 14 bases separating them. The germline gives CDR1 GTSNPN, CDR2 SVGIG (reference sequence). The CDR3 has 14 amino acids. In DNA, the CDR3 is TGTGCCTGGCAAAGGGGTCGGTTTAATTCACCCCTCCACTTT. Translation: CAWQRGRFNSPLHF.

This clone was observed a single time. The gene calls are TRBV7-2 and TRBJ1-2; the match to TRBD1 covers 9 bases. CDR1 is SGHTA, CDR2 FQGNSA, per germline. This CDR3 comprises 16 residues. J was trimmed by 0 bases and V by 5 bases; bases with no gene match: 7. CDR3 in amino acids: CASSPDRGKANYGYTF. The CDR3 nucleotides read TGTGCCAGCAGCCCGGACAGGGGAAAAGCTAACTATGGCTACACCTTC.

CDR3 nucleotide sequence: TGTGCCAGCAGCTCGAGCGGGGCAGGGCCCACCGGGGAGCTGTTTTTT. It encodes CASSSSGAGPTGELFF. J is TRBJ2-2 and V is TRBV7-3; 7 bases are a match to TRBD2. After removal of 4 bases from V and 4 bases from J, the junction contained 9 bases not matched to a gene. The germline V gene has CDR1 SGHTA and CDR2 FQGTGA. The CDR3 runs to 16 residues.

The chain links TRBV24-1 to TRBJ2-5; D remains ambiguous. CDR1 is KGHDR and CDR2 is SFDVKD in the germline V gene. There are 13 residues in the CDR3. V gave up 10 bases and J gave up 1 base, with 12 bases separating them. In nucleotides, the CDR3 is TGTGCCACTCGCTCCGGGTCCCAAGAGACCCAGTACTTC. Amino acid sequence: CATRSGSQETQYF.